What follows is one T cell receptor beta chain and its context. The V and J ends lost 3 bases and 3 bases, in that order; junction bases with no gene match: 6. This CDR3 comprises 15 residues. CDR1 and CDR2 (germline): LGHNA, YNFKEQ. Every individual TCR cDNA molecule carried its own unique molecular identifier, which allowed correction of PCR and sequencing errors. TCRdb passed the 5' RACE reads through MiXCR, listing each CDR3 protein once. There are around 100,000 distinct CDR3 sequences in the sample; 10% to 14% occur only once, and approximately 24% lies in the top ten. The entry originates in a study of spatial heterogeneity in lung cancer. Study details: There were roughly 72 donors, all of them untreated patients with early-stage non-small cell lung cancer. Follow-up PBMC specimens underwent sequencing when available; their median timing was approximately 26 months after resection.

Time point: blood at routine non-recurrence follow-up after resection. This sequence originates from a female donor with early-stage non-small cell lung cancer. V and J are TRBV4-2 and TRBJ2-3; 7 bases fit TRBD1. The sample in question was PBMCs, obtained at follow-up. Here the CDR3 reads CASSHPGQLTDTQYF. The DNA for the CDR3 is TGTGCCAGCAGCCATCCGGGACAGCTTACAGATACGCAGTATTTT.